The following is a TCR beta chain sequence with its context. As yet, its antigen is unknown. Cells sorted as Tregs were CD4+, CD25+ and CD127-/low. From the 5' RACE reads, TCRdb called clonotypes with MiXCR, one entry per CDR3 protein. The repertoire has thousands of distinct CDR3 sequences, around 50% of them found once; the top ten carry around 6.4%. The CDR3 is 14 amino acids. V shed 9 bases and J 5 bases; nucleotides not matched to a gene: 11. Germline V gene data show CDR1 as SGHRS and CDR2 as YFSETQ. Study findings and constraints: The TCR gene usage of tumor memory CD4+ T cells clustered together with blood and lymph node memory CD4+ cells and with lymph node naive CD4+ cells.

The chain combines TRBV5-1 with TRBJ2-3, with 8 bases identical to TRBD1. What was sequenced was Tregs sorted from a lymph node. This receptor was obtained from a female donor with breast cancer. The CDR3 protein is CANTAQGARDTQYF. The DNA of the CDR3 is TGCGCCAACACCGCCCAGGGGGCAAGAGATACGCAGTATTTT. Drawing the rest from reference TRBV5-1 and TRBJ2-3, the complete variable domain is KAGVTQTPRYLIKTRGQQVTLSCSPISGHRSVSWYQQTPGQGLQFLFEYFSETQRNKGNFPGRFSGRQFSNSRSEMNVSTLELGDSALYLCANTAQGARDTQYFGPGTRLTVL.